This is a list of T cell receptor beta chains from one sample in a study of Ad26.COV2.S vaccination and SARS-CoV-2 variants. Method: immunoSEQ multiplex PCR; TCRdb's copy keeps in-frame clones and lacks some. Of fewer than 500,000 clones in the sample, roughly 90% were seen once. The sample here was peripheral blood, taken in a trial of Ad26.COV2.S vaccine versus placebo. The receptors come from a person between 18 and 59 years old who received the Ad26.COV2.S COVID-19 vaccine or a placebo. Both conserved end residues are part of each CDR3. The order of the fields is CDR3 protein, CDR3 DNA, D gene, CDR3 length, J gene, V gene, clone size. D genes are given only for firm matches. Where a row states a size, it is once, few, many or the class of an expanded clone; other rows omit it.

CDR3 protein: CASSPWSGASDQPQHF
CDR3 DNA: TGTGCCAGCAGCCCGTGGTCGGGGGCGAGCGATCAGCCCCAGCATTTT
D gene: NA
CDR3 length: 16
J gene: TRBJ1-5
V gene: TRBV7-2
clone size: NA

CDR3 protein: CASSSDFNGGYTF
CDR3 DNA: TGTGCCAGCAGTTCGGACTTCAATGGGGGCTACACCTTC
D gene: NA
CDR3 length: 13
J gene: TRBJ1-2
V gene: TRBV28
clone size: NA

CDR3 protein: CASSLGGTTNEQFF
CDR3 DNA: TGTGCCAGCAGCTTAGGAGGGACCACCAATGAGCAGTTCTTC
D gene: NA
CDR3 length: 14
J gene: TRBJ2-1
V gene: TRBV7-6
clone size: once

CDR3 protein: CASSLTGLYTDTQYF
CDR3 DNA: TGTGCCAGCAGCTTAACTGGACTCTACACAGATACGCAGTATTTT
D gene: NA
CDR3 length: 15
J gene: TRBJ2-3
V gene: TRBV11-3
clone size: NA

CDR3 protein: CASSVESATSYNEQFF
CDR3 DNA: TGTGCCAGCAGCGTAGAAAGCGCGACCTCCTACAATGAGCAGTTCTTC
D gene: NA
CDR3 length: 16
J gene: TRBJ2-1
V gene: TRBV9
clone size: NA

CDR3 protein: CASSLALRGADTQYF
CDR3 DNA: TGTGCCAGCAGCTTAGCTCTCAGGGGTGCAGATACGCAGTATTTT
D gene: NA
CDR3 length: 15
J gene: TRBJ2-3
V gene: TRBV7-2
clone size: NA

CDR3 protein: CASIDRGSYEQYF
CDR3 DNA: TGTGCCAGCATAGATCGCGGGAGCTACGAGCAGTACTTC
D gene: TRBD2
CDR3 length: 13
J gene: TRBJ2-7
V gene: TRBV27
clone size: NA

CDR3 protein: CARSDRERYNEQFF
CDR3 DNA: TGTGCCCGATCGGACAGGGAGCGTTACAATGAGCAGTTCTTC
D gene: TRBD1
CDR3 length: 14
J gene: TRBJ2-1
V gene: TRBV19
clone size: NA

CDR3 protein: CSVGQGAYEQYF
CDR3 DNA: TGCAGCGTTGGGCAGGGGGCCTACGAGCAGTACTTC
D gene: TRBD1
CDR3 length: 12
J gene: TRBJ2-7
V gene: TRBV29-1
clone size: NA

CDR3 protein: CASSFLAGPSTDTQYF
CDR3 DNA: TGTGCCAGCAGCTTCCTAGCGGGGCCTAGCACAGATACGCAGTATTTT
D gene: TRBD2
CDR3 length: 16
J gene: TRBJ2-3
V gene: TRBV7-2
clone size: NA

CDR3 protein: CASSLAGGPSGELFF
CDR3 DNA: TGTGCCAGCAGCTTAGCGGGAGGGCCGTCCGGGGAGCTGTTTTTT
D gene: TRBD2
CDR3 length: 15
J gene: TRBJ2-2
V gene: TRBV7-6
clone size: NA

CDR3 protein: CSVVENTEAFF
CDR3 DNA: TGCAGCGTTGTTGAGAACACTGAAGCTTTCTTT
D gene: NA
CDR3 length: 11
J gene: TRBJ1-1
V gene: TRBV29-1
clone size: NA

CDR3 protein: CASSQDFVAGTNTGELFF
CDR3 DNA: TGTGCCAGCAGCCAAGATTTCGTAGCGGGGACGAACACCGGGGAGCTGTTTTTT
D gene: TRBD2
CDR3 length: 18
J gene: TRBJ2-2
V gene: TRBV3-1/TRBV3-2
clone size: NA

CDR3 protein: CASSLSDSEGYEKLFF
CDR3 DNA: TGTGCCAGCAGTTTATCAGACAGTGAGGGCTATGAAAAACTGTTTTTT
D gene: NA
CDR3 length: 16
J gene: TRBJ1-4
V gene: TRBV27
clone size: NA

CDR3 protein: CASSLSPGSSYEQYF
CDR3 DNA: TGTGCCAGCAGCTTGAGTCCAGGGTCCTCCTACGAGCAGTACTTC
D gene: NA
CDR3 length: 15
J gene: TRBJ2-7
V gene: TRBV5-6
clone size: NA

CDR3 protein: CASSANWGSNTGELFF
CDR3 DNA: TGTGCCAGCAGTGCAAATTGGGGGTCGAACACCGGGGAGCTGTTTTTT
D gene: NA
CDR3 length: 16
J gene: TRBJ2-2
V gene: TRBV25-1
clone size: NA

CDR3 protein: CASSVGAGDSPLHF
CDR3 DNA: TGCGCCAGCAGCGTGGGGGCGGGTGATTCACCCCTCCACTTT
D gene: NA
CDR3 length: 14
J gene: TRBJ1-6
V gene: TRBV4-3
clone size: NA

CDR3 protein: CASLNLAGNSPGELFF
CDR3 DNA: TGTGCCAGTCTCAACTTAGCGGGAAATAGCCCCGGGGAGCTGTTTTTT
D gene: TRBD2
CDR3 length: 16
J gene: TRBJ2-2
V gene: TRBV19
clone size: NA

CDR3 protein: CASSFGSGSKETQYF
CDR3 DNA: TGTGCCAGCAGCTTTGGTAGCGGGAGTAAAGAGACCCAGTACTTC
D gene: TRBD2
CDR3 length: 15
J gene: TRBJ2-5
V gene: TRBV5-4
clone size: NA

CDR3 protein: CASSVPRATYNEQFF
CDR3 DNA: TGTGCCAGCAGCGTCCCTAGGGCCACATACAATGAGCAGTTCTTC
D gene: NA
CDR3 length: 15
J gene: TRBJ2-1
V gene: TRBV11-2
clone size: NA

CDR3 protein: CASSLGTSVNEQFF
CDR3 DNA: TGTGCCAGCAGCTTAGGGACTAGCGTCAATGAGCAGTTCTTC
D gene: TRBD2
CDR3 length: 14
J gene: TRBJ2-1
V gene: TRBV11-2
clone size: NA

CDR3 protein: CASSFSGLNTEAFF
CDR3 DNA: TGCGCCAGCAGCTTTTCAGGCTTGAACACTGAAGCTTTCTTT
D gene: NA
CDR3 length: 14
J gene: TRBJ1-1
V gene: TRBV5-1
clone size: NA

CDR3 protein: CASSVDDGAGVIYEQFF
CDR3 DNA: TGTGCCAGCAGCGTAGATGATGGGGCGGGAGTAATATATGAGCAGTTCTTC
D gene: TRBD2
CDR3 length: 17
J gene: TRBJ2-1
V gene: TRBV9
clone size: NA